This is a list of T cell receptor beta chains from one sample in a study of glioma-infiltrating T cells. TCRdb recomputed calls from the multiplex PCR reads with MiXCR, one row per CDR3 protein. The table has 300,000 to 450,000 distinct CDR3 sequences, around 38% seen once. Material: glioma tissue, nonneoplastic brain tissue, or PBMCs (not recorded which). The receptors shown here come from a human donor with low-grade glioma or glioblastoma, undergoing nonglioma brain surgery, or in good health (not recorded which). CDR3s include the opening cysteine and the closing phenylalanine or tryptophan. The D gene is left open where the match is weak. Not all rows give a size; the values are once, few, many and, for expanded clones, a class.

TRBJ1-1 | NA | many | TRBV6-5 | TGTGCCAGCAGTTACGGCGGAGCAGCCCATCCGGACGGCGAAGCTTTCTTT | CASSYGGAAHPDGEAFF
TRBJ2-3 | TRBD2 | NA | TRBV14 | TGTGCCAGCAGCCACCAACTAGCGGGGGAAGGCACAGATACGCAGTATTTT | CASSHQLAGEGTDTQYF
TRBJ2-1 | NA | few | TRBV24-1 | TGTGCCACCAGTGCTTCTAGCAGGGGCTCCTACAATGAGCAGTTCTTC | CATSASSRGSYNEQFF
TRBJ1-1 | NA | NA | TRBV5-1 | TGCGCCAGCCGAAACAAGGCCGGGAACACTGAAGCTTTCTTT | CASRNKAGNTEAFF
TRBJ1-2 | TRBD1 | few | TRBV20-1 | TGCAGTGCAGTACAGGGGGGTGGTGGCTACACCTTC | CSAVQGGGGYTF
TRBJ2-3 | NA | NA | TRBV19 | TGTGCCAGTAGTATAGGGCGCGGGATTGGTGCAGATACGCAGTATTTT | CASSIGRGIGADTQYF
TRBJ1-6 | NA | NA | TRBV7-3 | TGTGCCAGCAGCTTAGACGACTATAATTCACCCCTCCACTTT | CASSLDDYNSPLHF
TRBJ2-7 | NA | few | TRBV28 | TGTGCCAGCAGTTTCTGGAGGGAACAGAACGGCGAGCAGTACTTC | CASSFWREQNGEQYF
TRBJ2-1 | NA | NA | TRBV19 | TGTGCCAGTAATAAGGACAATGAGCAGCTCTTC | CASNKDNEQLF
TRBJ2-7 | TRBD1 | NA | TRBV7-6 | TGTGCCAGCATCACAGAATCGCAGGGGGCTCTTAGCCACGAGCAGTACTTC | CASITESQGALSHEQYF